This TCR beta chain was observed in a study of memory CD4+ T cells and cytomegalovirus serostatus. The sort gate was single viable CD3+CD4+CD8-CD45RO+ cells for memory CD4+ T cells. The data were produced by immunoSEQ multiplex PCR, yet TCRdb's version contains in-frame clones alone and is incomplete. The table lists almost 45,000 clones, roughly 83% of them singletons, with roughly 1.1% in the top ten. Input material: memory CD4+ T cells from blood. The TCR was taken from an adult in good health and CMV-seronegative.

This CDR3 is CASSSGLAGSTDTQYF. The CDR3 region has the DNA TGCGCCAGCAGCTCGGGACTAGCGGGGAGCACAGATACGCAGTATTTT. This sequence joins TRBV5-1 and TRBJ2-3, with TRBD2 matching over 13 bases. There are 16 residues in the CDR3. Unmatched junction bases numbered 1, after V lost 3 bases and J lost 0 bases. The germline gives CDR1 SGHRS, CDR2 YFSETQ.